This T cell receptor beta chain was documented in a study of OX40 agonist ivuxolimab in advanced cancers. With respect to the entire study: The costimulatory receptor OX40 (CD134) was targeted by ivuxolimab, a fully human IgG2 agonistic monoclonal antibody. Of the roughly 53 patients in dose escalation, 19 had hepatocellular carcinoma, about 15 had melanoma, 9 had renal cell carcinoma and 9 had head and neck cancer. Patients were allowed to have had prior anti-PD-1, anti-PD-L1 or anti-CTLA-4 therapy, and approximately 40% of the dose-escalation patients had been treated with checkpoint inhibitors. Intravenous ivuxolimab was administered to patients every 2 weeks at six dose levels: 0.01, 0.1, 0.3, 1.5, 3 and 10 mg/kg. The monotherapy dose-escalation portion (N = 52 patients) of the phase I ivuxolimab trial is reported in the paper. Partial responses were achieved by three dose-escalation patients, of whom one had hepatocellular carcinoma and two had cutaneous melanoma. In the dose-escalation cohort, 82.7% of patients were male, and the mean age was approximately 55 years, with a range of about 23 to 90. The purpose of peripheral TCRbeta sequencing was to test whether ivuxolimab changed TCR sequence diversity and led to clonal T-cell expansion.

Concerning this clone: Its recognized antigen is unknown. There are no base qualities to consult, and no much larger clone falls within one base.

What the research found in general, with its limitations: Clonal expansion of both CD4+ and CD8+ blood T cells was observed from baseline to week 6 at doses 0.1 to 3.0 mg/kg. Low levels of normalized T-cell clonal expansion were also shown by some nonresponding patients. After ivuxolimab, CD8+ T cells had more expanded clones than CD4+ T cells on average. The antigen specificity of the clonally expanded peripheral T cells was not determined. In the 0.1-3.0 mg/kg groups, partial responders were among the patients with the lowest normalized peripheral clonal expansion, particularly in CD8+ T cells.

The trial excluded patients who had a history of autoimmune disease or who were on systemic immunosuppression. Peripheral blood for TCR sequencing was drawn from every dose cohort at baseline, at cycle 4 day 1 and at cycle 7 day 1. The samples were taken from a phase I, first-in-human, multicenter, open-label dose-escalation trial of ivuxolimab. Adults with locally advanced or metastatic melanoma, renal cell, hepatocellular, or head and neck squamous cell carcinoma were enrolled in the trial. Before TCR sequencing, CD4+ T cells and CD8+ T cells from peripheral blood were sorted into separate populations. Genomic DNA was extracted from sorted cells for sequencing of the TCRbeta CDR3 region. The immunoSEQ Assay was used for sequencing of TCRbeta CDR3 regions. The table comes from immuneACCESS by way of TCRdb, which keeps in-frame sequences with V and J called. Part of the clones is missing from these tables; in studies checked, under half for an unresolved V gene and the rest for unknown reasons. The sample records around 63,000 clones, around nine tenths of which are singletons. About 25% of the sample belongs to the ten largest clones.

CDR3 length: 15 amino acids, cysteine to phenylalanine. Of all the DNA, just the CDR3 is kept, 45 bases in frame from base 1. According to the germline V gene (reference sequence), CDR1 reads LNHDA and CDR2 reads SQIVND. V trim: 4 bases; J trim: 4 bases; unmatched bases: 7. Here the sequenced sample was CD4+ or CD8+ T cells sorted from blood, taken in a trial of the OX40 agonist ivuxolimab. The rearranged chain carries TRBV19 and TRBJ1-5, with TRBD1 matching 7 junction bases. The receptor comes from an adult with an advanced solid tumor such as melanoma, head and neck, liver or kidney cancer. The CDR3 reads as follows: CASSTAAGGNQPQHF. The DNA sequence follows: TGTGCCAGTAGTACTGCGGCAGGGGGTAATCAGCCCCAGCATTTT.